What follows are 10 T cell receptor beta chains derived from one specimen sequenced in a study of blood T cell repertoires in COVID-19 (dated by TCRdb to about 2020). The library was obtained by the immunoSEQ multiplex PCR assay. TCRdb mirrors the immuneACCESS table, restricted to in-frame sequences. Some clones are absent from its copies; in checked studies, under half trace to an unresolved V gene, and the reason for the others is unknown. This sample comprises about 190,000 clones, under 90% of them detected only once. 20% of the sample rests with the top ten. The sequenced sample consisted of peripheral blood. All receptors come from a human donor in a cohort sampled during active COVID-19.

The chain recombines TRBV7-9 with TRBJ2-5, with unresolved D. The germline V gene has CDR1 SEHNR and CDR2 FQNEAQ (reference sequence). Trimming left V 1 base short and J 1 base short, with 10 bases between. CDR3 length: 15 residues. The DNA for the CDR3 is TGTGCCAGCAGCTTAGTGAGGTCGGGCCAAGAGACCCAGTACTTC. As protein: CASSLVRSGQETQYF.

The chain combines TRBV10-3 with TRBJ2-1; 15 bases agree with TRBD2. Germline V lookup: CDR1 ENHRY, CDR2 SYGVKD. The CDR3 is 16 amino acids. The ends lost 4 bases at V and 6 bases at J; junction bases unmatched: 4. The CDR3 DNA sequence: TGTGCCATCAGTGTAACGGGACTAGCGGGAGGCAATGAGCAGTTCTTC. Translation gives CAISVTGLAGGNEQFF.

V usage is TRBV5-6 and J usage is TRBJ2-7, with 7 bases matching TRBD1. The CDR3 sequence is 15 residues long. The V and J ends lost 0 bases and 1 base, in that order; junction bases with no gene match: 4. The germline gives CDR1 SGHDT, CDR2 YYEEEE. CDR3 in amino acids: CASSLVGTASYEQYV. The CDR3 nucleotides are TGTGCCAGCAGCTTGGTCGGGACAGCATCCTACGAGCAGTACGTC.

In the case of this clone: Other DNA sequences in the sample encode the same CDR3. Here the CDR3 reads CASSPVNTGELFF. The CDR3 DNA reads as TGTGCCAGCAGCCCAGTCAACACCGGGGAGCTGTTTTTT. The chain carries TRBV11-2 and TRBJ2-2; D unclear. CDR1 is SGHAT, CDR2 FQNNGV, per germline. The germline V and J ends were trimmed by 5 bases and 2 bases, with 6 bases remaining between them. This CDR3 region has 13 residues. Full variable domain (missing parts from reference TRBV11-2 and TRBJ2-2): EAGVAQSPRYKIIEKRQSVAFWCNPISGHATLYWYQQILGQGPKLLIQFQNNGVVDDSQLPKDRFSAERLKGVDSTLKIQPAKLEDSAVYLCASSPVNTGELFFGEGSRLTVL.

The rearrangement joins TRBV6-5 to TRBJ1-3; a possible D gene is TRBD1 (5 bases). Trimming removed 2 bases at V and 0 bases at J, with 8 bases between. This CDR3 region has 15 residues. CDR1 MNHEY and CDR2 SVGAGI come from the germline V gene. The CDR3 protein is CASSYDRTSGNTIYF. The CDR3 region has the DNA TGTGCCAGCAGTTACGACAGAACCTCTGGAAACACCATATATTTT.

V is TRBV19 and J is TRBJ2-1; perhaps TRBD1 as D (5 bases). Per the germline V gene, CDR1 is LNHDA and CDR2 is SQIVND (reference sequence). The CDR3 covers 14 residues. V was trimmed by 2 bases and J by 3 bases, leaving 8 bases between them. CDR3 loop: CASSIRQGYNEQFF. The CDR3 bases are TGTGCCAGTAGTATACGGCAGGGCTACAATGAGCAGTTCTTC.

The CDR3 is CASLFASGGLYEQYV. The CDR3, as DNA: TGTGCCAGCCTTTTCGCTAGCGGGGGGCTCTACGAGCAGTACGTC. The rearrangement joins TRBV6-5 to TRBJ2-7, with 11 nucleotides matching TRBD2. Germline CDR1 MNHEY, CDR2 SVGAGI. The CDR3 has 15 residues. Unmatched junction bases numbered 9, after V lost 8 bases and J lost 3 bases.

The chain employs TRBV30 and TRBJ2-2, with 8 bases that match TRBD2. Germline-derived CDR1 and CDR2 are GTSNPN and SVGIG (reference sequence). This CDR3 has 15 amino acids. V lost 3 bases, J lost 0 bases, and 3 bases stayed unmatched. The CDR3 nucleotides are TGTGCCTGGAGGGCGGGACTAGCGAACACCGGGGAGCTGTTTTTT. This gives the protein CAWRAGLANTGELFF.

The CDR3 DNA reads as TGTGCCAGCAGCCCTCCTCCACATACTGAAGCTTTCTTT. Translating gives CASSPPPHTEAFF. The rearrangement links TRBV28 to TRBJ1-1, with D hard to call. V was trimmed by 6 bases and J by 5 bases, leaving 13 bases between them. The CDR3 runs 13 residues. The V gene's germline CDR1 is MDHEN and CDR2 SYDVKM.

The J gene is TRBJ1-5, the V gene TRBV4-1, with TRBD1 matching over 9 bases. Germline lookup yields CDR1 MGHRA and CDR2 YSYEKL. The CDR3 spans 18 residues. V lost 1 base to trimming and J lost 7 bases; unmatched junction nucleotides: 14. The CDR3 here is CASSQVPGRPQGAQPQHF. DNA of the CDR3: TGCGCCAGCAGCCAAGTACCCGGTCGCCCACAGGGGGCCCAGCCCCAGCATTTT.